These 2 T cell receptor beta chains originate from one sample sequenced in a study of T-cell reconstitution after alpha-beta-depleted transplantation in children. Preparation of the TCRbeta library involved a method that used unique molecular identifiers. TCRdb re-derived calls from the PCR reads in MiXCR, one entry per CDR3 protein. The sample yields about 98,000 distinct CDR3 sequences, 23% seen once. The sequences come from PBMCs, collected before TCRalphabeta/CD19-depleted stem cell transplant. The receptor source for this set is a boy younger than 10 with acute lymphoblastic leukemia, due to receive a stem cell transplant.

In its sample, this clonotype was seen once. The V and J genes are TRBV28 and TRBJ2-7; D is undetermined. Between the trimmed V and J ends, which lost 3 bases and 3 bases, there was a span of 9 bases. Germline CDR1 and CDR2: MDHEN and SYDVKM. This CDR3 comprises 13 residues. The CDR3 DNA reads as TGTGCCAGCAGTTTTGAGGCACGCTACGAGCAGTACTTC. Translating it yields CASSFEARYEQYF.

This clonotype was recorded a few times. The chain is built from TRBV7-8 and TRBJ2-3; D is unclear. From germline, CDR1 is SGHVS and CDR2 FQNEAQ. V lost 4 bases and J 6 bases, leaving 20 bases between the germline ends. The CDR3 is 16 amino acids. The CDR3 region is CASSSQSSQQTDTQYF. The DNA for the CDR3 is TGTGCCAGCAGCTCGCAGTCGTCTCAACAGACGGATACGCAGTATTTT.